The 26 T cell receptor beta chains below were found in one sample sequenced in a study of cytomegalovirus exposure and HLA in healthy donors. PCR primers comprised 60 Vbeta and 13 Jbeta primers. Method: immunoSEQ multiplex PCR; TCRdb's copy keeps in-frame clones and lacks some. The table has over 150,000 clones, over 60% seen once. What was sequenced was PBMCs. The source is a woman aged 25 to 39 in good health and CMV-seronegative.

The gene calls are TRBV6-5 and TRBJ1-6; TRBD1 might be the D (5 bases). The V end lost 6 bases, the J end lost 13 bases, and 16 bases lay between the germline ends. Germline CDR1 and CDR2: MNHEY and SVGAGI. The CDR3 loop spans 13 amino acids. CDR3 nucleotide sequence: TGTGCCAGCAGCCGGGGGGGAGGAGTTCCCCTCCACTTT. Its protein product is CASSRGGGVPLHF.

The chain couples TRBV7-9 to TRBJ1-2; D may be TRBD1 (5 bases). The CDR3 has 17 residues. V was clipped by 2 bases and J by 4 bases, with 20 bases between them. Germline CDR1 and CDR2: SEHNR and FQNEAQ (reference sequence). The CDR3 sequence is CASSLRDSSWGSYGYTF. The CDR3 coding sequence is TGTGCCAGCAGCTTACGGGACTCCTCCTGGGGCAGCTATGGCTACACCTTC. Using reference TRBV7-9 and TRBJ1-2 for the parts outside the CDR3, the full variable domain is DTGVSQNPRHKITKRGQNVTFRCDPISEHNRLYWYRQTLGQGPEFLTYFQNEAQLEKSRLLSDRFSAERPKGSFSTLEIQRTEQGDSAMYLCASSLRDSSWGSYGYTFGSGTRLTVV.

This rearrangement joins TRBV30 to TRBJ2-3; D might be TRBD2 (5 bases). The CDR3 has 16 amino acids. Looked up from germline, CDR1 is GTSNPN and CDR2 is SVGIG (reference sequence). The V end was cut by 2 bases, the J end by 6 bases, with 21 bases between. The CDR3 loop is CAWSNGMHLTLDTQYF. The DNA for the CDR3 is TGTGCCTGGAGTAACGGGATGCACTTAACTCTGGATACGCAGTATTTT.

This clone was seen a few times. The gene calls are TRBV4-3 and TRBJ2-3; 7 nucleotides line up with TRBD2. CDR3 length: 16 amino acids. CDR1 and CDR2 from the germline V gene are LGHNA and YSLEER. V shed 0 bases, J shed 0 bases, and the junction held 3 bases outside the gene matches. Written as DNA, the CDR3 is TGCGCCAGCAGCCAAGATAGGGGACTAAGCACAGATACGCAGTATTTT. Its translation: CASSQDRGLSTDTQYF.

The J gene is TRBJ2-2, the V gene TRBV6-6; D is perhaps TRBD1 (6 bases). V was pared by 7 bases and J by 7 bases, with 19 bases between. The germline CDR1 and CDR2 sequences are MNHNY and SVGAGI (reference sequence). The CDR3 is made up of 15 amino acids. As DNA, the CDR3 is TGTGCCAGCACCGCCGGGACACGGCTATTCGGGGAGCTGTTTTTT. Its protein product is CASTAGTRLFGELFF.

The J gene is TRBJ1-4, the V gene TRBV7-9, with TRBD1 as a possible D gene (5 bases). V gave up 8 bases and J gave up 4 bases, with 17 bases separating them. CDR1 SEHNR and CDR2 FQNEAQ come from the germline V gene (reference sequence). The CDR3 totals 15 residues. CDR3 sequence (DNA): TGTGCCAGCCAACTGATGGGGGGGGATAATGAAAAACTGTTTTTT. Protein: CASQLMGGDNEKLFF.

This clone has just one count. V gene TRBV28 combines with J gene TRBJ2-2; D uncertain. Germline V lookup: CDR1 MDHEN, CDR2 SYDVKM. V gave up 6 bases and J gave up 16 bases, with 18 bases separating them. The CDR3 has 12 residues. For the CDR3, the DNA is TGTGCCAGCAGCTCAACGAGCCCCCCTCAGTTTTTT. Residues: CASSSTSPPQFF.

This rearrangement joins TRBV4-3 to TRBJ1-5; possibly TRBD1 for D (6 bases). The CDR3 consists of 16 residues. V lost 1 base, J lost 1 base, and 11 bases lay in between. CDR1 is LGHNA and CDR2 is YSLEER in the germline V gene. CDR3 sequence reads: CASSQVAGESNQPQHF. Written as DNA, the CDR3 is TGCGCCAGCAGCCAAGTTGCAGGGGAAAGCAATCAGCCCCAGCATTTT.

The chain links TRBV19 to TRBJ1-1; TRBD1 might be the D (6 bases). CDR1 and CDR2 (germline): LNHDA, SQIVND (reference sequence). The CDR3 spans 17 residues. The V end was cut by 5 bases, the J end by 0 bases, with 19 bases between. This CDR3 reads CASSLQRGRDVNTEAFF. DNA of the CDR3: TGTGCCAGTAGTCTCCAAAGGGGGAGGGATGTGAACACTGAAGCTTTCTTT.

V usage is TRBV7-9 and J usage is TRBJ1-4; tentatively, D is TRBD1 (6 bases). V lost 4 bases, J lost 1 base, and 10 bases lay in between. This CDR3 contains 15 residues. CDR1 and CDR2 (germline): SEHNR, FQNEAQ (reference sequence). CDR3 nucleotides: TGTGCCAGCAGCTACACCAGGGGAACTAATGAAAAACTGTTTTTT. It is translated as CASSYTRGTNEKLFF.

The chain employs TRBV4-1 and TRBJ1-1; D not resolved. V dropped 4 bases and J dropped 1 base, with 7 bases sitting between them. Per germline, CDR1 MGHRA and CDR2 YSYEKL. The CDR3 has 13 residues. The CDR3 is CASSPTKNTEAFF. CDR3 sequence (DNA): TGCGCCAGCAGCCCAACAAAGAACACTGAAGCTTTCTTT.

The chain links TRBV2 to TRBJ1-1; weak D call: TRBD1 (5 bases). Per the germline V gene, CDR1 is SNHLY and CDR2 is FYNNEI. This CDR3 has 13 amino acids. V gave up 8 bases and J gave up 5 bases, with 15 bases separating them. CDR3 in DNA: TGTGCCAGCGTCTTGGGGGGTGGAACTGAAGCTTTCTTT. It codes for CASVLGGGTEAFF.

The gene calls are TRBV19 and TRBJ2-2; TRBD2 matches 14 bases. The CDR3 runs 16 residues. The V and J ends lost 6 bases and 6 bases, in that order; junction bases with no gene match: 6. CDR1 and CDR2 (germline): LNHDA, SQIVND (reference sequence). The CDR3 DNA is TGTGCCAGTAGCCTGACTAGCGGGGGGGCCCCCGGGGAGCTGTTTTTT. It is translated as CASSLTSGGAPGELFF. Full variable domain (rest looked up from reference TRBV19 and TRBJ2-2): DGGITQSPKYLFRKEGQNVTLSCEQNLNHDAMYWYRQDPGQGLRLIYYSQIVNDFQKGDIAEGYSVSREKKESFPLTVTSAQKNPTAFYLCASSLTSGGAPGELFFGEGSRLTVL.

The chain employs TRBV15 and TRBJ2-1; perhaps TRBD2 as D (6 bases). Germline V gene sequence: CDR1 LNHNV, CDR2 YYDKDF (reference sequence). The CDR3 has 16 residues. V lost 0 bases to trimming and J lost 12 bases, with 21 bases between them. DNA of the CDR3: TGTGCCACCAGCAGAGATCAGCTGTCGCGCACGGGGGTGCAGTTCTTC. The encoded protein is CATSRDQLSRTGVQFF. Full variable domain (remainder filled in from reference TRBV15 and TRBJ2-1): DAMVIQNPRYQVTQFGKPVTLSCSQTLNHNVMYWYQQKSSQAPKLLFHYYDKDFNNEADTPDNFQSRRPNTSFCFLDIRSPGLGDTAMYLCATSRDQLSRTGVQFFGPGTRLTVL.

The V gene is TRBV7-2, the J gene TRBJ1-2, with unresolved D. The CDR3 is made up of 15 amino acids. Germline V gene sequence: CDR1 SGHTA, CDR2 FQGNSA. Between the trimmed V and J ends, which lost 1 base and 7 bases, there was a span of 16 bases. The CDR3 coding sequence is TGTGCCAGCAGCTTAGGAGCAAACACCCGGGGTGGCTACACCTTC. Residues: CASSLGANTRGGYTF.

This chain connects TRBV9 to TRBJ1-1, with TRBD1 identical over 8 bases. The CDR3 is made up of 14 amino acids. Germline loops: CDR1 SGDLS, CDR2 YYNGEE. The ends lost 3 bases at V and 5 bases at J; junction bases unmatched: 6. CDR3 nucleotide sequence: TGTGCCAGCAGCGCCATGGGACAGGCTACTGAAGCTTTCTTT. Protein product: CASSAMGQATEAFF.

This clone was recorded once. The rearrangement joins TRBV9 to TRBJ2-2, with D maybe TRBD1 (5 bases). The germline V and J ends were trimmed by 2 bases and 0 bases, with 17 bases remaining between them. The germline gives CDR1 SGDLS, CDR2 YYNGEE. The CDR3 runs 18 residues. CDR3 in amino acids: CASSVARHRSPNTGELFF. DNA of the CDR3: TGTGCCAGCAGCGTGGCCCGACACAGGAGCCCGAACACCGGGGAGCTGTTTTTT. Drawing the rest from reference TRBV9 and TRBJ2-2, the complete variable domain is DSGVTQTPKHLITATGQRVTLRCSPRSGDLSVYWYQQSLDQGLQFLIQYYNGEERAKGNILERFSAQQFPDLHSELNLSSLELGDSALYFCASSVARHRSPNTGELFFGEGSRLTVL.

This chain joins TRBV9 and TRBJ2-7; TRBD2 matches 9 bases. V lost 0 bases, J lost 7 bases, and 5 bases stayed unmatched. The V gene's germline CDR1 is SGDLS and CDR2 YYNGEE. There are 14 residues in the CDR3. The CDR3 nucleotides read TGTGCCAGCAGCGTAGTTGCGGGAGGGGGAGAGCAGTACTTC. Amino acid sequence: CASSVVAGGGEQYF.

The J gene is TRBJ1-4, the V gene TRBV5-5, with 8 bases fitting TRBD1. The CDR3 loop spans 16 amino acids. Germline loops: CDR1 SGHKS, CDR2 YYEKEE (reference sequence). After removal of 3 bases from V and 5 bases from J, the junction contained 9 bases not matched to a gene. This chain's CDR3 is CASSSRDRSLNEKLFF. Here the CDR3 DNA reads TGTGCCAGCAGCTCCCGGGACAGGAGCTTAAATGAAAAACTGTTTTTT.

This clone was seen a handful of times. The V gene is TRBV18, the J gene TRBJ2-7, with 10 bases aligning to TRBD1. This CDR3 spans 15 amino acids. Germline V gene sequence: CDR1 KGHSH, CDR2 LQKENI. V gave up 3 bases and J gave up 5 bases; unmatched junction bases: 7. Here the CDR3 DNA reads TGTGCCAGCTCACCTAGGACAGGGGGGTTAAACGAGCAGTACTTC. Its translation is CASSPRTGGLNEQYF.

This chain links TRBV28 with TRBJ2-5; D may be TRBD2 (6 bases). This CDR3 is 15 amino acids long. Germline V gives CDR1 MDHEN, CDR2 SYDVKM. The germline V and J ends were trimmed by 7 bases and 6 bases, with 21 bases remaining between them. The CDR3 DNA follows: TGTGCCAGCACTCTCGCTTCGGGAGCCGTGAAGACCCAGTACTTC. It is translated as CASTLASGAVKTQYF.

The chain couples TRBV5-6 to TRBJ2-1; D may be TRBD1 (6 bases). Germline V lookup: CDR1 SGHDT, CDR2 YYEEEE. The CDR3 spans 15 residues. Trimming took 4 bases from V and 6 from J, leaving 17 bases between them. The DNA for the CDR3 is TGTGCCAGCAGCGAAGGGGGAAGAAGGGTCAATGAGCAGTTCTTC. Its translation is CASSEGGRRVNEQFF.

In its sample, this clone was seen a few times. The chain couples TRBV5-6 to TRBJ1-5, with D perhaps TRBD1 (5 bases). This CDR3 contains 13 residues. Deletions cut 4 bases from V and 9 bases from J, with 14 bases between. Germline values: CDR1 SGHDT, CDR2 YYEEEE. The CDR3 coding sequence is TGTGCCAGCAGCCTACAGGCCTCTCGGCCCCAGCATTTT. This encodes CASSLQASRPQHF.

This chain connects TRBV28 to TRBJ1-1; D is ambiguous. With 4 bases removed from V and 1 base from J, the gap between germline ends came to 13 bases. Germline-derived CDR1 and CDR2 are MDHEN and SYDVKM. The CDR3 consists of 15 residues. The CDR3 sequence is CASSYLGNPNTEAFF. DNA for the CDR3: TGTGCCAGCAGTTATCTCGGGAATCCGAACACTGAAGCTTTCTTT.

The chain couples TRBV20-1 to TRBJ2-7, with 8 bases that match TRBD1. V shed 8 bases and J 3 bases; nucleotides not matched to a gene: 3. The length of the CDR3 is 11 residues. Germline loops: CDR1 DFQATT, CDR2 SNEGSKA (reference sequence). The CDR3 region has the DNA TGCAGTACGACAGGGGACTACGAGCAGTACTTC. This codes for CSTTGDYEQYF.

This rearrangement joins TRBV29-1 to TRBJ2-5; 11 bases line up with TRBD1. Judging by the DNA end, TRBJ2-7 fits better; the J call may be wrong. The CDR3 contains 14 residues. Germline-derived CDR1 and CDR2 are SQVTM and ANQGSEA. The CDR3 nucleotides read TGCAGCGTTTTGGGGGACAGGGGGACCTACGAGCAGTACTTC. Translating it yields CSVLGDRGTYEQYF.